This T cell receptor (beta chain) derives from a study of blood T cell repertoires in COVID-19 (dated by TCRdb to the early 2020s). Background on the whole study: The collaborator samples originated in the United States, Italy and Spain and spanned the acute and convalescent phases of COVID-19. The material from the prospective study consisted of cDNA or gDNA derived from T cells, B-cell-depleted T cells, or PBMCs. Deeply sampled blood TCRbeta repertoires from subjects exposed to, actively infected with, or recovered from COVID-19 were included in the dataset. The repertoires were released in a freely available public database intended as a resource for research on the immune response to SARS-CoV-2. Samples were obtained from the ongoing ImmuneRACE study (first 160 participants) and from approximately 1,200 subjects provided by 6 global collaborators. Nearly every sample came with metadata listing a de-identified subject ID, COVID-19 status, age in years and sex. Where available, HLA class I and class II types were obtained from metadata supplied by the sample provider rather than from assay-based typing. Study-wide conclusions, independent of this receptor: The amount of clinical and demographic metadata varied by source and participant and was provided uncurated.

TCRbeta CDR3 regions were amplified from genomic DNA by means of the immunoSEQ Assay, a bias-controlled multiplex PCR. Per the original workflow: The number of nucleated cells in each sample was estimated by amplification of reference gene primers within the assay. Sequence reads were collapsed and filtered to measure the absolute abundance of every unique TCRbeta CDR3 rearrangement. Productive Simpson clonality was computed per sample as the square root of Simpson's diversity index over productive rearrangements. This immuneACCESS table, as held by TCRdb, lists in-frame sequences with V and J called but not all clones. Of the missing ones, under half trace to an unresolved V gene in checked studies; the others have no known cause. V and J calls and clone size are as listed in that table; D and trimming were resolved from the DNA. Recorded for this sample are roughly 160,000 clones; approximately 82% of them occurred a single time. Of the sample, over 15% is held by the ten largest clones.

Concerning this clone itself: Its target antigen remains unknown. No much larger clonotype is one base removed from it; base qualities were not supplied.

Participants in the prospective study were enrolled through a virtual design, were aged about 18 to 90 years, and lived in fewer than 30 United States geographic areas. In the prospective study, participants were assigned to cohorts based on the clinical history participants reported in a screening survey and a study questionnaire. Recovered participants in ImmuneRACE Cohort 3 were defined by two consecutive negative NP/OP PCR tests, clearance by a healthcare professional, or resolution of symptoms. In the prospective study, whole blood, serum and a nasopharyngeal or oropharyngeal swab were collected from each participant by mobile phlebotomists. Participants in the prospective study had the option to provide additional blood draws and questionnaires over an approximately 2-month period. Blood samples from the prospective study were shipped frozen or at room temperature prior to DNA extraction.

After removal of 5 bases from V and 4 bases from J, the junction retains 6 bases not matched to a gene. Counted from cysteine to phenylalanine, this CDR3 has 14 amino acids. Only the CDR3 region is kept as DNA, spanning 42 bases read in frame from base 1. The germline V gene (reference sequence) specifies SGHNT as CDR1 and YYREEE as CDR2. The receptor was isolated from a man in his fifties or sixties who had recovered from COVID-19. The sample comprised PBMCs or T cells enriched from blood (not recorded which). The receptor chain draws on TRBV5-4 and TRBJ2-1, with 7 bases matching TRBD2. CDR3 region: CASSFPGGYNEQFF. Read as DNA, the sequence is TGTGCCAGCAGTTTCCCGGGGGGTTACAATGAGCAGTTCTTC.